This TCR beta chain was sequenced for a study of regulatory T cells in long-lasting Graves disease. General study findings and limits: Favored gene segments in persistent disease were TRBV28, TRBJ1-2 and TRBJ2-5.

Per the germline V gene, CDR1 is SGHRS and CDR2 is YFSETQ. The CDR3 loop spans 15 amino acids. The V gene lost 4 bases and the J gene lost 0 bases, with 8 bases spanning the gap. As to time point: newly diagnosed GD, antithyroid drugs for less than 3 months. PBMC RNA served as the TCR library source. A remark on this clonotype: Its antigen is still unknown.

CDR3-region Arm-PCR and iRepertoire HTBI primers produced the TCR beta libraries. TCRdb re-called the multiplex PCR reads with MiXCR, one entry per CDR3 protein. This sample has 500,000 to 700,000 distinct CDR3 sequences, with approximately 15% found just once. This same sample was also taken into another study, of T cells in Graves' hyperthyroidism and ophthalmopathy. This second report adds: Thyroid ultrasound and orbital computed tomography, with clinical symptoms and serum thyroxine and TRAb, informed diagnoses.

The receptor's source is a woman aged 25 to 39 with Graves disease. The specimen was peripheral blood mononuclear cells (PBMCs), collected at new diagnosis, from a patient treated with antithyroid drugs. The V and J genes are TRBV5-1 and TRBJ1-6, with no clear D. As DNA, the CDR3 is TGCGCCAGCAGCACCGGGAGCTCCTATAATTCACCCCTCCACTTT. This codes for CASSTGSSYNSPLHF.